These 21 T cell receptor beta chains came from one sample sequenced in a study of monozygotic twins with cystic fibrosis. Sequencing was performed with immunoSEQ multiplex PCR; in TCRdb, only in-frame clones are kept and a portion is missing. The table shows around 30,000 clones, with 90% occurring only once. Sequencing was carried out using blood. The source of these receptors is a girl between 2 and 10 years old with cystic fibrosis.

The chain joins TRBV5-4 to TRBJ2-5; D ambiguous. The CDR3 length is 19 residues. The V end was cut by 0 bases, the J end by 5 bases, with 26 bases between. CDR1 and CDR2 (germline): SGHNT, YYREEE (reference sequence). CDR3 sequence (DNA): TGTGCCAGCAGCTTGGTGTGGTCCCCTGTCCGGGCCGCTAAGGAGACCCAGTACTTC. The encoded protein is CASSLVWSPVRAAKETQYF.

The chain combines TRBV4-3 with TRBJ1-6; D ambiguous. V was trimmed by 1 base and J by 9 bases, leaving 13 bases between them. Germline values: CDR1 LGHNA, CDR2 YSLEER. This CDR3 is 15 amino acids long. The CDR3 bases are TGCGCCAGCAGCCAAGGAGTAGGTGGAATTTCACCCCTCCACTTT. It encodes CASSQGVGGISPLHF.

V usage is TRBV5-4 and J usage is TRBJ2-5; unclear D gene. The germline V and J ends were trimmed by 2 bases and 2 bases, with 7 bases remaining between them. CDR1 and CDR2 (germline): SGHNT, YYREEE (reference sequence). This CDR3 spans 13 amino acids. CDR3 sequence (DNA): TGTGCCAGCAGCTTAGGATCTCAAGAGACCCAGTACTTC. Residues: CASSLGSQETQYF.

CDR3 DNA sequence: TGTGCCAGCAGTGTACTGCGGGGGCCTACCTACGAGCAGTACTTC. This sequence encodes CASSVLRGPTYEQYF. V is TRBV6-5 and J is TRBJ2-7, with TRBD2 as a possible D gene (7 bases). Trimming removed 5 bases from V and 2 bases from J, with 16 bases in between. In germline, CDR1 is MNHEY, CDR2 SVGAGI. The CDR3 totals 15 residues.

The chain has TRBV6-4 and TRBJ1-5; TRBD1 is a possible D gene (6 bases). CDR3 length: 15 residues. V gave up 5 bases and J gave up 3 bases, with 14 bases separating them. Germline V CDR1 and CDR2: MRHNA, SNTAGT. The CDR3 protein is CASSPPDRYNQPQHF. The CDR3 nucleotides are TGTGCCAGCAGTCCCCCCGACAGGTACAATCAGCCCCAGCATTTT.

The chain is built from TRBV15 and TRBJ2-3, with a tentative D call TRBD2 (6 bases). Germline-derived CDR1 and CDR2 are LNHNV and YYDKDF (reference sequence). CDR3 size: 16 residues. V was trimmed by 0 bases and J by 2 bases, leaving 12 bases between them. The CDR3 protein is CATSRDNAGSTDTQYF. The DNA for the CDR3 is TGTGCCACCAGCAGAGATAATGCGGGGTCCACAGATACGCAGTATTTT.

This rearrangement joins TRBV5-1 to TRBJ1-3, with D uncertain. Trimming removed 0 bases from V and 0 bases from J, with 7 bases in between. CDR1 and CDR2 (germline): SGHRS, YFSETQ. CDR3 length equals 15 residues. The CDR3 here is CASSLGVTSGNTIYF. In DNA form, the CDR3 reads TGCGCCAGCAGCTTGGGAGTCACCTCTGGAAACACCATATATTTT.

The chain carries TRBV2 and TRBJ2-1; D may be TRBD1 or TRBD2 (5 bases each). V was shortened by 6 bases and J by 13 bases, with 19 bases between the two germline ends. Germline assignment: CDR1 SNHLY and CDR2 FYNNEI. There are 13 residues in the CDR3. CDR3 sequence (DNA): TGTGCCAGCAGGGCTATACTAGGGACCACACAGTTCTTC. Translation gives CASRAILGTTQFF.

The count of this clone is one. The DNA of the CDR3 is TGTGCCAGCAGTCCGACCGGGACAGGGGGTCCCCTTCCCTACGAGCAGTACTTC. Protein sequence: CASSPTGTGGPLPYEQYF. The chain links TRBV5-5 to TRBJ2-7; 11 bases match TRBD1. V shed 5 bases, J shed 2 bases, and the junction held 15 bases outside the gene matches. The CDR3 is 18 amino acids. The germline CDR1 and CDR2 sequences are SGHKS and YYEKEE (reference sequence).

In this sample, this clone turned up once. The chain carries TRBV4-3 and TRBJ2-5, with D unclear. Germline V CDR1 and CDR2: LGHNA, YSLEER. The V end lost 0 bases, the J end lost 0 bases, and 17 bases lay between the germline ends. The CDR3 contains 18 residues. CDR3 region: CASSQERVGIPYQETQYF. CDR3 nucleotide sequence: TGCGCCAGCAGCCAAGAACGCGTCGGTATTCCATACCAAGAGACCCAGTACTTC.

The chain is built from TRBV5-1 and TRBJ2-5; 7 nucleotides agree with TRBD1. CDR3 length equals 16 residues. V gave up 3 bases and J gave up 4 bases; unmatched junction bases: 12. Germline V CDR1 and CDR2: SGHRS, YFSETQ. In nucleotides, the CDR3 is TGCGCCAGCAGCTACTCACAGGGGCCTAGAGGAGAGACCCAGTACTTC. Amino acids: CASSYSQGPRGETQYF.

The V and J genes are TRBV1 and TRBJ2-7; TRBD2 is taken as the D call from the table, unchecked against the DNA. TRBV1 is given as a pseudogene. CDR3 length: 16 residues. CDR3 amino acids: CTSSRTVPGLPYEQYF. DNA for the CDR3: TGCACCAGCAGCCGGACAGTACCGGGACTACCCTACGAGCAGTACTTC.

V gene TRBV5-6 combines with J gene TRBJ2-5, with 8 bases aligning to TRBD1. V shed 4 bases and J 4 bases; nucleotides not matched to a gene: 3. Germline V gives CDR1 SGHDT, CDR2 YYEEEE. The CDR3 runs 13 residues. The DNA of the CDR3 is TGTGCCAGCAGCCTAGACAGGGGAGAGACCCAGTACTTC. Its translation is CASSLDRGETQYF.

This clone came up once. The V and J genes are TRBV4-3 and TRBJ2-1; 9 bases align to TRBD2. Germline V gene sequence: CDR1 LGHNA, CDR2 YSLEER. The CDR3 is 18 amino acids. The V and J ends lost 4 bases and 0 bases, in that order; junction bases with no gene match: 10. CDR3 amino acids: CASSRSGTSLGSYNEQFF. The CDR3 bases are TGCGCCAGCAGCCGATCGGGGACTAGCCTTGGCTCCTACAATGAGCAGTTCTTC.

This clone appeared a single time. CDR3 loop: CASRRRDTEAFF. The CDR3 region has the DNA TGTGCCAGCAGAAGAAGGGACACTGAAGCTTTCTTT. This chain links TRBV11-1 with TRBJ1-1; D ambiguous. This CDR3 is built from 12 residues. CDR1 and CDR2 (germline): SGHAT, FQDESV (reference sequence). V was cut by 6 bases and J by 3 bases, with 8 bases left in between.

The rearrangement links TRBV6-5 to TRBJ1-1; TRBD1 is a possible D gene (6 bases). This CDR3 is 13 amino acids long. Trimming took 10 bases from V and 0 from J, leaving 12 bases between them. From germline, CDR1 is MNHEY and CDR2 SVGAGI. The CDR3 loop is CATRGQLNTEAFF. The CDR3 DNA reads TGTGCCACCAGAGGACAGTTGAACACTGAAGCTTTCTTT.

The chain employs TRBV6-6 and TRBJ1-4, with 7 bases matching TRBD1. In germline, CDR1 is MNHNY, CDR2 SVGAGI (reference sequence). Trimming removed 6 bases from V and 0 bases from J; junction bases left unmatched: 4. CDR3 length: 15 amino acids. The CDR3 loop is CASSTGTATNEKLFF. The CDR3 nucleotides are TGTGCCAGCAGCACCGGGACAGCAACTAATGAAAAACTGTTTTTT.

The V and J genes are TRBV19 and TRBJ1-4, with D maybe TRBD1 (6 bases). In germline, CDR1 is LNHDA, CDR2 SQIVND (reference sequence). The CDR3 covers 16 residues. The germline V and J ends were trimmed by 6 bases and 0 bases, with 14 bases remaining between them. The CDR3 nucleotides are TGTGCCAGTAGAACCACAACAGGGTCAACTAATGAAAAACTGTTTTTT. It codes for CASRTTTGSTNEKLFF.

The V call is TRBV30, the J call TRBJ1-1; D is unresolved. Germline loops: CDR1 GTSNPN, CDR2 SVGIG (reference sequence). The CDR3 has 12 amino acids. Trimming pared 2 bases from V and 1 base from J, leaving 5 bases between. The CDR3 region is CAWSPPNTEAFF. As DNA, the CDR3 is TGTGCCTGGAGTCCCCCGAACACTGAAGCTTTCTTT.

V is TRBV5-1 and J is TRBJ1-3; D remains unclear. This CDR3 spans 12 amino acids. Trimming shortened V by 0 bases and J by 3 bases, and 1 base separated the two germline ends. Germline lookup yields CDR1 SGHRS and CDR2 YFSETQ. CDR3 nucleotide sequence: TGCGCCAGCAGCTTGGGTGGAAACACCATATATTTT. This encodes CASSLGGNTIYF.

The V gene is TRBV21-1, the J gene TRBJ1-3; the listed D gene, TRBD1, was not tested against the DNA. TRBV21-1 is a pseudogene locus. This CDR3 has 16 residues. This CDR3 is CASSKADRFFGNTIYF. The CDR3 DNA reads TGTGCCAGCAGCAAAGCAGACAGGTTCTTTGGAAACACCATATATTTT.